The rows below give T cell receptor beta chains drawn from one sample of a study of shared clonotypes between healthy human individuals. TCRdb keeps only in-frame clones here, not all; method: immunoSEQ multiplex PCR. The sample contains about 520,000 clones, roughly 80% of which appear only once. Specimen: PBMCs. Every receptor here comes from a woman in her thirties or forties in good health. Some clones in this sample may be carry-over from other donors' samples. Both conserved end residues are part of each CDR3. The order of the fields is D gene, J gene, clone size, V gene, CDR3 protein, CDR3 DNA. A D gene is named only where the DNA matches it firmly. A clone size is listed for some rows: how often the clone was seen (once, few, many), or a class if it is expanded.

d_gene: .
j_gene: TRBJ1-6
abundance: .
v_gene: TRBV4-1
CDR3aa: CASSQGRTDSPLHF
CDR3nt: TGCGCCAGCAGCCAGGGGAGAACGGATTCACCCCTCCACTTT

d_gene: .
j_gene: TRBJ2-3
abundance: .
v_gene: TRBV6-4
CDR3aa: CASSEPGTDTQYF
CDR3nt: TGTGCCAGCAGCGAACCTGGCACAGATACGCAGTATTTT

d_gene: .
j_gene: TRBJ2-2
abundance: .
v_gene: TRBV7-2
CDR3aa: CASSLVGGPNTGELFF
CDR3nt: TGTGCCAGCAGCTTAGTGGGGGGTCCGAACACCGGGGAGCTGTTTTTT

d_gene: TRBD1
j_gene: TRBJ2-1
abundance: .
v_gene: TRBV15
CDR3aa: CATSGTGGPRYEQFF
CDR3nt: TGTGCCACCAGCGGGACAGGGGGTCCACGTTATGAGCAGTTCTTC

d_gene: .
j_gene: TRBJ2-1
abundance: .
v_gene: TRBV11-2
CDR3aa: CASGRYNEQFF
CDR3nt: TGTGCCAGCGGGCGTTACAATGAGCAGTTCTTC

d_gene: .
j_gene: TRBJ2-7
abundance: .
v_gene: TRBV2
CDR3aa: CASSRMSGPPYEQYF
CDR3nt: TGTGCCAGCAGTAGGATGAGCGGACCCCCCTACGAGCAGTACTTC

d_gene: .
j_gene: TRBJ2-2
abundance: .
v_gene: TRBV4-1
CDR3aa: CASSQSGRRTNTGELFF
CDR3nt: TGCGCCAGCAGCCAAAGCGGGCGGCGGACGAACACCGGGGAGCTGTTTTTT

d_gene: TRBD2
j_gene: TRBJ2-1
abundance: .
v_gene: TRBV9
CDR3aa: CASSVGTSGYNEQFF
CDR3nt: TGTGCCAGCAGCGTAGGGACTAGCGGATACAATGAGCAGTTCTTC

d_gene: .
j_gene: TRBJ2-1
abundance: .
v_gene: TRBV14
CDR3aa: CASSQGVPRYNEQFF
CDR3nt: TGTGCCAGCAGCCAAGGAGTACCCCGATACAATGAGCAGTTCTTC

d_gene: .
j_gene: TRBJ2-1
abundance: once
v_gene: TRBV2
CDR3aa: CASSDRQRRNEQFF
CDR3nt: TGTGCCAGCAGTGATCGACAGCGGAGGAATGAGCAGTTCTTC

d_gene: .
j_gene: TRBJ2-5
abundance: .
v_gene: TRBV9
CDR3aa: CASTQDPSSQETQYF
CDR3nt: TGTGCCAGCACGCAGGACCCCTCCTCGCAAGAGACCCAGTACTTC

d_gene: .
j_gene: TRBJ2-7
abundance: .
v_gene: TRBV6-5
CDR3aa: CASSYSKGHEQYF
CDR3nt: TGTGCCAGCAGTTACTCGAAGGGGCACGAGCAGTACTTC

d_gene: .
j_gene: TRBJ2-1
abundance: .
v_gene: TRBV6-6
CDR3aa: CASSPLLRTSYNEQFF
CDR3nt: TGTGCCAGCAGCCCACTCCTCCGCACCTCCTACAATGAGCAGTTCTTC

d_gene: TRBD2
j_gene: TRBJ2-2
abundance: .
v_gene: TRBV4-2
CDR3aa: CASSQVTSGGYTGELFF
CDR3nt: TGTGCCAGCAGCCAAGTCACTAGCGGGGGATACACCGGGGAGCTGTTTTTT

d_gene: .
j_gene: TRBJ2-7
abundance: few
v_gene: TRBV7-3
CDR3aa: CASSSPSELMYF
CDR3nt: TGTGCCAGCAGCTCCCCTAGCGAACTGATGTACTTC